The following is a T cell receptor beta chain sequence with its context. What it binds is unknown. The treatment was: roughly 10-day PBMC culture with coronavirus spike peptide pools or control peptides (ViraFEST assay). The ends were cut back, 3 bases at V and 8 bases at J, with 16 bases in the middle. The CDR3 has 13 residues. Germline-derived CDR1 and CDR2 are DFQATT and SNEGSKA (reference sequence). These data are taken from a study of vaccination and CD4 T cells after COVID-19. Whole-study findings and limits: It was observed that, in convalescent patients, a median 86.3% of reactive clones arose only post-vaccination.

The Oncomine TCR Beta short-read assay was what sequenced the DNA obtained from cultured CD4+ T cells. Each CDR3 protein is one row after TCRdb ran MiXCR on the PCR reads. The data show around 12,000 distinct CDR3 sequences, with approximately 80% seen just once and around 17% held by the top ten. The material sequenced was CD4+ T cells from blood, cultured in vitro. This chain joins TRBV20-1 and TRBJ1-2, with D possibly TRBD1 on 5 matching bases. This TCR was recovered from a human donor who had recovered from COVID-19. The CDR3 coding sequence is TGCAGTGCTAGGGGGCAGGGTAAGGGAGGCTACACCTTC. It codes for CSARGQGKGGYTF.